The clone carrying this TCR beta chain occurred a few times. Its antigen is not identified. The data were taken from a study of early T cells in non-severe SARS-CoV-2 infection. Study details: Alpha and beta chains were unpaired, from unsorted whole-blood bulk RNA.

Study findings and constraints: CD4 and private specificities were missed by VDJdb matching, which favored anti-spike CD8 responses.

V shed 3 bases and J 3 bases; nucleotides not matched to a gene: 16. CDR3 size: 19 residues. The germline CDR1 and CDR2 sequences are LNHNV and YYDKDF (reference sequence). Attached unique molecular identifiers marked individual cDNA molecules. TCRdb re-analysed the 5' RACE reads in MiXCR, keeping a single row per CDR3 protein. The repertoire includes 40,000 to 45,000 distinct CDR3 sequences, around 6.1% of them detected once, and about a fifth sits in the top ten. This sequence joins TRBV15 and TRBJ1-1, with TRBD1 identical over 10 bases. The source was whole blood, collected at baseline. This receptor was identified in an adult who was a healthcare worker with PCR-confirmed SARS-CoV-2 infection or an uninfected control (not recorded which). The CDR3 is CATSSGMTGGPAAYTEAFF. In DNA form, the CDR3 reads TGTGCCACCAGCAGCGGGATGACAGGGGGCCCCGCGGCGTACACTGAAGCTTTCTTT.